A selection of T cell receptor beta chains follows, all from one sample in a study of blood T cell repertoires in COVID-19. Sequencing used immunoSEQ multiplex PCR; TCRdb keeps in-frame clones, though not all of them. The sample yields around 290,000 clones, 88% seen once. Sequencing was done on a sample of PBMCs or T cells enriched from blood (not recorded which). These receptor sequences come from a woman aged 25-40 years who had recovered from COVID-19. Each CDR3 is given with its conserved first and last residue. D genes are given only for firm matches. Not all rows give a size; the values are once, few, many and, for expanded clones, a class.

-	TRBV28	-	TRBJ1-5	CASSLPGRSQPQHF	TGTGCCAGCAGTTTACCAGGGAGGAGTCAGCCCCAGCATTTT
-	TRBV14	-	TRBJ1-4	CASRKGDRPTNEKLFF	TGTGCCAGCAGGAAGGGGGACCGTCCAACTAATGAAAAACTGTTTTTT
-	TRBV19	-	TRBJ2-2	CASSIQIKSGELFF	TGTGCCAGTAGTATACAAATCAAATCCGGGGAGCTGTTTTTT
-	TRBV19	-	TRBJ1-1	CASTVTTVNTEAFF	TGTGCCAGTACTGTGACGACAGTGAACACTGAAGCTTTCTTT
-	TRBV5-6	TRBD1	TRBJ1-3	CASSLALGQGLENTIYF	TGTGCCAGCAGCTTGGCCCTCGGACAGGGGCTTGAAAACACCATATATTTT
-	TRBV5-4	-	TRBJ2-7	CASSYGRGPRRIYEQYF	TGTGCCAGCAGCTACGGGAGGGGGCCCCGCCGAATTTACGAGCAGTACTTC
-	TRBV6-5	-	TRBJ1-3	CASTGGGAYGNTIYF	TGTGCCAGCACTGGTGGGGGGGCTTATGGAAACACCATATATTTT
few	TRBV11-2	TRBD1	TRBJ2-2	CASSSGQGTGELFF	TGTGCCAGCAGCTCAGGACAGGGCACCGGGGAGCTGTTTTTT
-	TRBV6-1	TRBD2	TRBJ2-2	CASSVSSGANTGELFF	TGTGCCAGCAGTGTATCTAGCGGGGCCAACACCGGGGAGCTGTTTTTT
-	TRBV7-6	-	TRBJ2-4	CASSLAFQGHWAKNIQYF	TGTGCCAGCAGCTTAGCGTTCCAGGGCCATTGGGCCAAAAACATTCAGTACTTC
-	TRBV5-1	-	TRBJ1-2	CASSLDSYGYTF	TGCGCCAGCAGCTTGGACAGCTATGGCTACACCTTC
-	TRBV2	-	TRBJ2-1	CASRALVDEQFF	TGTGCCAGCAGAGCTTTAGTAGATGAGCAGTTCTTC
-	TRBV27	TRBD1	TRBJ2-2	CASSYDRGQGSTGELFF	TGTGCCAGCAGTTACGATAGGGGACAGGGGTCGACCGGGGAGCTGTTTTTT
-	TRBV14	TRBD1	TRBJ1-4	CASSHDRGTVVATNEKLFF	TGTGCCAGCAGCCATGATAGAGGGACAGTGGTTGCAACTAATGAAAAACTGTTTTTT
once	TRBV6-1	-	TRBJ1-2	CASSEGRTQNYGYTF	TGTGCCAGCAGTGAAGGCAGGACTCAAAACTATGGCTACACCTTC
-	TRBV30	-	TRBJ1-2	CAWSVLRRANYGYTF	TGTGCCTGGAGTGTACTAAGGAGGGCTAACTATGGCTACACCTTC
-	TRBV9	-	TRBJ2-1	CASSVGVPLYNEQFF	TGTGCCAGCAGCGTAGGTGTCCCTCTCTACAATGAGCAGTTCTTC
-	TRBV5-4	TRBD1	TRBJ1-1	CASSPQGAMQNTEAFF	TGTGCCAGCAGCCCCCAGGGGGCGATGCAGAACACTGAAGCTTTCTTT
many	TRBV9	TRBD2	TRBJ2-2	CASSVGGASGLMELFF	TGTGCCAGCAGCGTAGGGGGGGCTAGCGGGTTGATGGAGCTGTTTTTT
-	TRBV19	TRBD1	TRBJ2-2	CASSIRQGQNRGELFF	TGTGCCAGTAGTATCCGACAGGGGCAAAATCGCGGGGAGCTGTTTTTT
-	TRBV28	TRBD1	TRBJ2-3	CASSPHFGQGPNTQYF	TGTGCCAGCAGTCCCCACTTTGGACAGGGTCCCAATACGCAGTATTTT
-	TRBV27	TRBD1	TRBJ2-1	CASSLGTGGRNEQFF	TGTGCCAGCAGTTTGGGGACAGGGGGCAGGAATGAGCAGTTCTTC
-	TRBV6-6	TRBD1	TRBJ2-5	CASSRPPDRGRSWETQYF	TGTGCCAGCAGTCGTCCCCCGGACAGGGGGCGATCTTGGGAGACCCAGTACTTC
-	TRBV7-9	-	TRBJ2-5	CASSLVIGETQYF	TGTGCCAGCAGCTTAGTCATCGGGGAGACCCAGTACTTC
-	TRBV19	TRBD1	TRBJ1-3	CASSVRQGARSSGNTIYF	TGTGCCAGTAGTGTCCGACAGGGGGCCCGTTCCTCTGGAAACACCATATATTTT
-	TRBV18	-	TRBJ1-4	CASSPTGTLNEKLFF	TGTGCCAGCTCACCCACAGGGACACTAAATGAAAAACTGTTTTTT
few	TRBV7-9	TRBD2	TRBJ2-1	CASSLNPPGGGEQFF	TGTGCCAGCAGCTTGAATCCCCCTGGGGGGGGTGAGCAGTTCTTC
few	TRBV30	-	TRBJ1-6	CAWSVLAGSSPLHF	TGTGCCTGGAGTGTACTGGCGGGAAGTTCACCCCTCCACTTT